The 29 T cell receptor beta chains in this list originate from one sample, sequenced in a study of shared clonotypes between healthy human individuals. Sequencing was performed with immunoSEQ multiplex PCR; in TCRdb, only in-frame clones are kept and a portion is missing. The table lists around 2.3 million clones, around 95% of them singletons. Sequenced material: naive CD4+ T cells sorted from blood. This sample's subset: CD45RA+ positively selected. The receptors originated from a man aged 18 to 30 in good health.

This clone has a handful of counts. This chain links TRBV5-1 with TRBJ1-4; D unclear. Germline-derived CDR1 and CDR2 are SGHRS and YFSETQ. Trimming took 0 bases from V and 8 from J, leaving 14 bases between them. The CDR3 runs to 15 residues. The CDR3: CASSLDNPLGEKLFF. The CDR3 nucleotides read TGCGCCAGCAGCTTGGATAACCCACTAGGAGAAAAACTGTTTTTT.

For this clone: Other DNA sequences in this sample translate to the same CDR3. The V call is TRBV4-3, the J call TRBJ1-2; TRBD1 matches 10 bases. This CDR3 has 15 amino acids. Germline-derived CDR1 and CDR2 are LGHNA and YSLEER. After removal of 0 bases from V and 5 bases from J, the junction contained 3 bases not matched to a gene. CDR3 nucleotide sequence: TGCGCCAGCAGCCAAGATGGACAGGGGGTTTATGGCTACACCTTC. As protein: CASSQDGQGVYGYTF.

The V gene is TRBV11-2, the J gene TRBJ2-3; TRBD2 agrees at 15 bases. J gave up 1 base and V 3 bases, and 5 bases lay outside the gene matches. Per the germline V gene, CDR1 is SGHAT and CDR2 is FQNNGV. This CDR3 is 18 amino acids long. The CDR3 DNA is TGTGCCAGCAGCTTGGGACTAGCGGGGGGCGCGGGCACAGATACGCAGTATTTT. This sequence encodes CASSLGLAGGAGTDTQYF.

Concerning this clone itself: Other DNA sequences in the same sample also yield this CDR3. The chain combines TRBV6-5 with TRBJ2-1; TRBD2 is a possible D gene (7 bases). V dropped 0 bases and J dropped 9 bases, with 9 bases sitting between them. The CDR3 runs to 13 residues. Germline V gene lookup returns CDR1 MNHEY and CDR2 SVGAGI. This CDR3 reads CASSYSGGVEQFF. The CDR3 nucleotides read TGTGCCAGCAGTTACTCAGGGGGGGTTGAGCAGTTCTTC.

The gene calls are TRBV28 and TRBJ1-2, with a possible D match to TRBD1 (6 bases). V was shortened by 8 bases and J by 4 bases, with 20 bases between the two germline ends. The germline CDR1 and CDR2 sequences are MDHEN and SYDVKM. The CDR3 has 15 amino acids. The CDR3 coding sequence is TGTGCCAGCTCAACCCTGAGGGGGTCTGGCTATGGCTACACCTTC. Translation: CASSTLRGSGYGYTF.

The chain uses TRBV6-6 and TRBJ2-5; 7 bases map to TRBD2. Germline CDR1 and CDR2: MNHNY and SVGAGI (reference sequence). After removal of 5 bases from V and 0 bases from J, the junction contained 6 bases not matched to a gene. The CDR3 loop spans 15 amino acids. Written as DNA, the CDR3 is TGTGCCAGCAGTCGTGTGGGGGGGTACCAAGAGACCCAGTACTTC. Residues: CASSRVGGYQETQYF.

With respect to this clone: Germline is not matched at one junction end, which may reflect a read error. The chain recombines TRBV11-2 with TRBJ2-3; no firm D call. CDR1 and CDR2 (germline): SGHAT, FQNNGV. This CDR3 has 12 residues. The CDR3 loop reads CASSLDGYTQYF. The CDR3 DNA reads TGTGCCAGCAGCCTAGACGGTTATACGCAGTATTTT.

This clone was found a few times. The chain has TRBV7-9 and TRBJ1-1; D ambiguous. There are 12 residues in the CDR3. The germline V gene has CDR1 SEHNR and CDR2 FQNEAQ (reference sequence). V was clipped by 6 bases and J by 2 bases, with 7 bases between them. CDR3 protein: CASSQSNTEAFF. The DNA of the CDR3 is TGTGCCAGCAGTCAGTCTAACACTGAAGCTTTCTTT.

DNA for the CDR3: TGTGCCAGCACCCCCTCTAGCGGGGGGGCCCACACCGGGGAGCTGTTTTTT. This sequence encodes CASTPSSGGAHTGELFF. This rearrangement joins TRBV28 to TRBJ2-2; 12 bases line up with TRBD2. The J segment lost 3 bases and the V segment lost 7 bases, leaving 9 bases of the junction unmatched. The CDR3 is made up of 17 amino acids. Looked up from germline, CDR1 is MDHEN and CDR2 is SYDVKM.

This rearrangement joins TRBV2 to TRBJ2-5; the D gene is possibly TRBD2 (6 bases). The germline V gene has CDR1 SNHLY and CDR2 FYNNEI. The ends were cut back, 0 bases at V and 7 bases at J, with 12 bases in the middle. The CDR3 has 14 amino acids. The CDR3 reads CASSEAGLGGTQYF. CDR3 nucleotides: TGTGCCAGCAGTGAAGCAGGGCTCGGGGGGACCCAGTACTTC.

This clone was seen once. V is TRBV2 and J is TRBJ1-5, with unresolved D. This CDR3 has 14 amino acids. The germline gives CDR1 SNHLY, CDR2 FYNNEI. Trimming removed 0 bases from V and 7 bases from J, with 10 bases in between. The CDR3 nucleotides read TGTGCCAGCAGTGAAGCGTCCGGGAACCAGCCCCAGCATTTT. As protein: CASSEASGNQPQHF.

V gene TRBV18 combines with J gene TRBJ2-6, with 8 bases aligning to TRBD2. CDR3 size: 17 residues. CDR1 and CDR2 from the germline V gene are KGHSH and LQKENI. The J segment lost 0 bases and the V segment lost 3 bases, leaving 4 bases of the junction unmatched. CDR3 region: CASSPNREGSGANVLTF. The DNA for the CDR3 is TGTGCCAGCTCACCCAACCGGGAGGGCTCTGGGGCCAACGTCCTGACTTTC.

CDR3 nucleotide sequence: TGTGCCAGCTCACCGGGGACAGGGACTGGCAATCAGCCCCAGCATTTT. It codes for CASSPGTGTGNQPQHF. The chain carries TRBV18 and TRBJ1-5; 9 nucleotides match TRBD1. Germline V gene sequence: CDR1 KGHSH, CDR2 LQKENI. The CDR3 is made up of 16 amino acids. The ends lost 3 bases at V and 2 bases at J; junction bases unmatched: 5. Looking up the rest from reference TRBV18 and TRBJ1-5 gives the full variable domain: NAGVMQNPRHLVRRRGQEARLRCSPMKGHSHVYWYRQLPEEGLKFMVYLQKENIIDESGMPKERFSAEFPKEGPSILRIQQVVRGDSAAYFCASSPGTGTGNQPQHFGDGTRLSIL.

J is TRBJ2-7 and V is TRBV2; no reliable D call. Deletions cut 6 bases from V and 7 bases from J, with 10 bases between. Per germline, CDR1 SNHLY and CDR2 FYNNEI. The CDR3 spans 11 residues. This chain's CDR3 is CASSTLREQYF. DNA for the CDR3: TGTGCCAGCAGCACCCTACGGGAGCAGTACTTC.

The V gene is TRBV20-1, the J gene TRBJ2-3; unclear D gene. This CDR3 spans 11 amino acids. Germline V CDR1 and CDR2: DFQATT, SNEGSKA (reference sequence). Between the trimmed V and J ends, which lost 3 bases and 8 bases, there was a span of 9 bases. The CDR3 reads CSASPDRTQYF. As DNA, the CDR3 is TGCAGTGCTAGCCCCGACCGTACGCAGTATTTT.

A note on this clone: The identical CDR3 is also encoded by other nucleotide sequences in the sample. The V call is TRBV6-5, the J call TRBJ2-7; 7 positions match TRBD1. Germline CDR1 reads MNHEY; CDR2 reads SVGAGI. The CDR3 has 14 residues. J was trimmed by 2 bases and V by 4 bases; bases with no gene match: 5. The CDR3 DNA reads TGTGCCAGCAGTTCCCCTGGGACAGCCTACGAGCAGTACTTC. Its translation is CASSSPGTAYEQYF.

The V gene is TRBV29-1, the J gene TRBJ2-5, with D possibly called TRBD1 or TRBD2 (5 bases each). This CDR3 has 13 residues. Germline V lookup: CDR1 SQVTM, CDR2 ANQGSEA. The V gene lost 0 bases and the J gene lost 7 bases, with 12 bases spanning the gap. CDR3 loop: CSVEDQNGATQYF. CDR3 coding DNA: TGCAGCGTTGAAGATCAAAACGGGGCGACCCAGTACTTC.

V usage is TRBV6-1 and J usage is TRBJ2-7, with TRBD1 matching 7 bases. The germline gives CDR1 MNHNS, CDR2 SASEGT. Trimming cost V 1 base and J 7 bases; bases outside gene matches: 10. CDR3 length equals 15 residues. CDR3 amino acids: CASSEGRQGPAEQYF. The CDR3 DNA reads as TGTGCCAGCAGTGAAGGTCGACAGGGCCCGGCGGAGCAGTACTTC.

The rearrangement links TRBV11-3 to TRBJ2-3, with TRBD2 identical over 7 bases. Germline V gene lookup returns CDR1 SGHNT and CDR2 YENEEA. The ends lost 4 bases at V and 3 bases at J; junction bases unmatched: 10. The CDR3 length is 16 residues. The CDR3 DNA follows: TGTGCCAGCAGCTACCCGACTAGCCTCCGTACAGATACGCAGTATTTT. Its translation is CASSYPTSLRTDTQYF.

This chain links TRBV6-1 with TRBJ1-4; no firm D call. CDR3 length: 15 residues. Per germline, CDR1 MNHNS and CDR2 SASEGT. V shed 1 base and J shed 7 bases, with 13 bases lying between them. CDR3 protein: CASSEGWVGGEKLFF. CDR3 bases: TGTGCCAGCAGTGAAGGATGGGTTGGCGGTGAAAAACTGTTTTTT.

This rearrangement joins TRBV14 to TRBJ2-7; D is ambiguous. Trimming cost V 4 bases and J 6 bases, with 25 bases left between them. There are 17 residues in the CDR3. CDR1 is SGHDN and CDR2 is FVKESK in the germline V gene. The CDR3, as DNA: TGTGCCAGCAGCCTTGGGATAATCGGACGCCCGTCTCGCGAGCAGTACTTC. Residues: CASSLGIIGRPSREQYF. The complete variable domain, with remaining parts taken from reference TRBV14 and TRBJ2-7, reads EAGVTQFPSHSVIEKGQTVTLRCDPISGHDNLYWYRRVMGKEIKFLLHFVKESKQDESGMPNNRFLAERTGGTYSTLKVQPAELEDSGVYFCASSLGIIGRPSREQYFGPGTRLTVT.

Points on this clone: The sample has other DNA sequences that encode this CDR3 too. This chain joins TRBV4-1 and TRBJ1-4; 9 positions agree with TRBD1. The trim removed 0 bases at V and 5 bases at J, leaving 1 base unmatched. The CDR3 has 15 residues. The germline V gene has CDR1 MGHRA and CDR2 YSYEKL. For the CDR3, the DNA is TGCGCCAGCAGCCAAGAGGGACAGGGCAATGAAAAACTGTTTTTT. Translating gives CASSQEGQGNEKLFF.

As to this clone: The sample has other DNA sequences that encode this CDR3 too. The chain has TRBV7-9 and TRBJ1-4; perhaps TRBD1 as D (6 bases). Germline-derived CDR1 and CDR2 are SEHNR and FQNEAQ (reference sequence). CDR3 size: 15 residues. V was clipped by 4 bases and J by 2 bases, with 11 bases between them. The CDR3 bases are TGTGCCAGCAGCTCTCAGGGGTCTACTAATGAAAAACTGTTTTTT. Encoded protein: CASSSQGSTNEKLFF.

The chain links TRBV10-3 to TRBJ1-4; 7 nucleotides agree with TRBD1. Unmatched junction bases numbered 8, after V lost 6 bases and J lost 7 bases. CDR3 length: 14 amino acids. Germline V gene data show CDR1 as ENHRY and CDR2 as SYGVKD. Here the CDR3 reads CAIRGTGEGEKLFF. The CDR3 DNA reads TGTGCCATCAGGGGAACAGGGGAGGGTGAAAAACTGTTTTTT.

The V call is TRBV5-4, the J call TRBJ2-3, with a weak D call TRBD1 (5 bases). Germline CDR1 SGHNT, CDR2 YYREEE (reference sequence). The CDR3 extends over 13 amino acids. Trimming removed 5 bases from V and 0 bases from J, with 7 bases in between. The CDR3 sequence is CASRRQSTDTQYF. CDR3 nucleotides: TGTGCCAGCAGACGACAGAGCACAGATACGCAGTATTTT.

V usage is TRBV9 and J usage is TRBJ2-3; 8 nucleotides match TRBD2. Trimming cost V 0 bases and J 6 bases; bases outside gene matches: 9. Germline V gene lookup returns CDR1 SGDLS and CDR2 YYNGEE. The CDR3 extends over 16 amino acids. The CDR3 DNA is TGTGCCAGCAGCGTAGAGGGACTAGGCCTAAGGGATACGCAGTATTTT. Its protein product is CASSVEGLGLRDTQYF.

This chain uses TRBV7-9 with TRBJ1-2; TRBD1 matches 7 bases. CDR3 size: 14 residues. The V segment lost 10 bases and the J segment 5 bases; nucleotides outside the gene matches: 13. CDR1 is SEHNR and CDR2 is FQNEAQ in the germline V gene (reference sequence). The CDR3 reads CATPVWTGNYGYTF. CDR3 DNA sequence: TGTGCCACACCAGTTTGGACAGGTAATTATGGCTACACCTTC.

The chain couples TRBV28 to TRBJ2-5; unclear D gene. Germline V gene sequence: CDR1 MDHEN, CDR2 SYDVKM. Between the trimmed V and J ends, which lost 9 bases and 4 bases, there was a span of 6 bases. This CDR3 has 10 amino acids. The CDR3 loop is CARTLETQYF. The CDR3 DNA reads TGTGCCAGGACACTAGAGACCCAGTACTTC. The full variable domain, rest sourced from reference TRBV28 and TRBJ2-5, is DVKVTQSSRYLVKRTGEKVFLECVQDMDHENMFWYRQDPGLGLRLIYFSYDVKMKEKGDIPEGYSVSREKKERFSLILESASTNQTSMYLCARTLETQYFGPGTRLLVL.

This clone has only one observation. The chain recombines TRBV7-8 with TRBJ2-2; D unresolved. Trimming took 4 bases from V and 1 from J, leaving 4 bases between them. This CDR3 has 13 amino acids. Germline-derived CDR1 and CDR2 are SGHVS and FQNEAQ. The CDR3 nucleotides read TGTGCCAGCAGCTACGGGAACACCGGGGAGCTGTTTTTT. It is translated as CASSYGNTGELFF. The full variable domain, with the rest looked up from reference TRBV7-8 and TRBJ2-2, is GAGVSQSPRYKVAKRGQDVALRCDPISGHVSLFWYQQALGQGPEFLTYFQNEAQLDKSGLPSDRFFAERPEGSVSTLKIQRTQQEDSAVYLCASSYGNTGELFFGEGSRLTVL.